Following are 10 T cell receptor beta chains from one sample sequenced in a study of identical twins. One entry per CDR3 protein, called by TCRdb with MiXCR from the 5' RACE reads. This table holds around 100,000 distinct CDR3 sequences, less than 6.5% found once. Material: memory T cells sorted from blood. The receptors derive from a woman in her fifties or sixties in good health.

This clonotype has at least ten counts. The V gene is TRBV13, the J gene TRBJ2-1; D ambiguous. V lost 3 bases to trimming and J lost 5 bases, with 8 bases between them. Looked up from germline, CDR1 is PRHDT and CDR2 is FYEKMQ (reference sequence). The length of the CDR3 is 13 residues. CDR3 region: CASSLIRNNEQFF. CDR3 coding DNA: TGTGCCAGCAGCTTGATCAGGAACAATGAGCAGTTCTTC. The complete variable domain, with remaining parts taken from reference TRBV13 and TRBJ2-1, reads AAGVIQSPRHLIKEKRETATLKCYPIPRHDTVYWYQQGPGQDPQFLISFYEKMQSDKGSIPDRFSAQQFSDYHSELNMSSLELGDSALYFCASSLIRNNEQFFGPGTRLTVL.

This clonotype was recorded many times. The V and J genes are TRBV9 and TRBJ2-3; D remains ambiguous. There are 16 residues in the CDR3. The germline CDR1 and CDR2 sequences are SGDLS and YYNGEE. With 4 bases removed from V and 4 bases from J, the gap between germline ends came to 19 bases. The CDR3 is CASSPSQFRFSDTQYF. The CDR3 bases are TGTGCCAGCAGCCCGAGTCAGTTCCGCTTCTCAGATACGCAGTATTTT.

This clonotype was recorded at least ten times. CDR3 coding DNA: TGTGCCAGCAGTTGGGGGGGTCCGGGTGCTTACAATGAGCAGTTCTTC. Translation: CASSWGGPGAYNEQFF. The V gene is TRBV27, the J gene TRBJ2-1, with 7 nucleotides matching TRBD2. V gave up 4 bases and J gave up 4 bases; unmatched junction bases: 10. The CDR3 is 16 residues long. Germline lookup yields CDR1 MNHEY and CDR2 SMNVEV (reference sequence).

This clonotype was observed at least ten times. V is TRBV5-1 and J is TRBJ2-1, with D possibly matching TRBD1 (5 bases). CDR1 SGHRS and CDR2 YFSETQ come from the germline V gene. The CDR3 runs to 14 residues. Trimming removed 2 bases from V and 6 bases from J, with 12 bases in between. CDR3 coding DNA: TGCGCCAGCAGCTTACAGGACGTATCCAATGAGCAGTTCTTC. Protein sequence: CASSLQDVSNEQFF.

This clonotype was observed many times. This chain joins TRBV10-3 and TRBJ2-2, with D unresolved. The germline V gene has CDR1 ENHRY and CDR2 SYGVKD. Trimming took 7 bases from V and 0 from J, leaving 9 bases between them. The CDR3 runs to 14 residues. CDR3: CAITPETNTGELFF. In nucleotides, the CDR3 is TGTGCCATCACGCCCGAGACGAACACCGGGGAGCTGTTTTTT.

This clonotype was picked up many times. The chain couples TRBV12-3 or TRBV12-4 to TRBJ2-7; 7 bases align to TRBD2. The V gene end was trimmed by 8 bases and the J gene end by 0 bases; junction bases not matched to a gene: 10. The CDR3 consists of 15 residues. CDR3 nucleotides: TGTGCCAGCGCCCCCTCGGGGGGAGTCTCCTACGAGCAGTACTTC. Protein product: CASAPSGGVSYEQYF.

This clonotype was observed at least ten times. The chain couples TRBV7-8 to TRBJ1-4, with a possible D match to TRBD1 (6 bases). Germline V lookup: CDR1 SGHVS, CDR2 FQNEAQ. V lost 6 bases to trimming and J lost 8 bases, with 22 bases between them. This CDR3 contains 16 residues. The CDR3 loop is CASSYGQFTLVEKLFF. The DNA of the CDR3 is TGTGCCAGCAGTTATGGACAGTTCACTCTGGTGGAAAAACTGTTTTTT.

This clonotype turned up a few times. The rearrangement uses TRBV10-3 and TRBJ2-1, with 9 nucleotides matching TRBD2. CDR1 and CDR2 from the germline V gene are ENHRY and SYGVKD. J lost 5 bases, V lost 6 bases, and 5 bases had no gene match. The CDR3 is made up of 14 amino acids. The CDR3 protein is CAIRQLAGDNEQFF. The CDR3 DNA is TGTGCCATCAGACAACTAGCGGGCGACAATGAGCAGTTCTTC.

This clonotype was found a few times. The chain combines TRBV7-8 with TRBJ2-2; 9 bases are a match to TRBD1. The length of the CDR3 is 16 residues. V shed 3 bases, J shed 4 bases, and the junction held 6 bases outside the gene matches. In germline, CDR1 is SGHVS, CDR2 FQNEAQ. The CDR3 loop is CASSLRTGVSTGELFF. The CDR3 DNA reads as TGTGCCAGCAGCTTGCGGACAGGGGTGAGCACCGGGGAGCTGTTTTTT. Supplemented by reference TRBV7-8 and TRBJ2-2, the full variable domain reads GAGVSQSPRYKVAKRGQDVALRCDPISGHVSLFWYQQALGQGPEFLTYFQNEAQLDKSGLPSDRFFAERPEGSVSTLKIQRTQQEDSAVYLCASSLRTGVSTGELFFGEGSRLTVL.

This clonotype has just a few counts. V gene TRBV6-4 combines with J gene TRBJ2-3, with TRBD1 matching 8 bases. Germline assignment: CDR1 MRHNA and CDR2 SNTAGT. The V and J ends lost 5 bases and 6 bases, in that order; junction bases with no gene match: 7. This CDR3 region has 14 residues. The CDR3 is CASSPGTGGDTQYF. As DNA, the CDR3 is TGTGCCAGCAGTCCCGGGACAGGTGGGGATACGCAGTATTTT.